Shown below are 10 T cell receptor beta chains from a single sample sequenced in a study of blood T cell repertoires in COVID-19. Produced via immunoSEQ multiplex PCR; TCRdb's table is partial and in-frame only. The sample lists about 380,000 clones, approximately 90% occurring once. The sequenced sample consisted of PBMCs or T cells enriched from blood (not recorded which). The receptors shown here come from a young woman who had recovered from COVID-19.

The V call is TRBV29-1, the J call TRBJ1-3; possibly TRBD1 for D (6 bases). The CDR3 is 17 residues long. From germline, CDR1 is SQVTM and CDR2 ANQGSEA. V was cut by 7 bases and J by 7 bases, with 29 bases left in between. CDR3 in amino acids: CSAGPLGGGGLANTIYF. The CDR3 nucleotides are TGCAGCGCCGGTCCCCTGGGAGGGGGAGGTCTAGCGAACACCATATATTTT. The whole variable domain, filled in from reference TRBV29-1 and TRBJ1-3, reads SAVISQKPSRDICQRGTSLTIQCQVDSQVTMMFWYRQQPGQSLTLIATANQGSEATYESGFVIDKFPISRPNLTFSTLTVSNMSPEDSSIYLCSAGPLGGGGLANTIYFGEGSWLTVV.

The V gene is TRBV5-1, the J gene TRBJ1-1, with 8 bases matching TRBD1. Germline-derived CDR1 and CDR2 are SGHRS and YFSETQ. This CDR3 region has 19 residues. V was pared by 0 bases and J by 5 bases, with 18 bases of the junction left unmatched. The CDR3 nucleotides are TGCGCCAGCAGCTTGGCCCCACACATGATCCAGGGGGCTGGGACTGAAGCTTTCTTT. It encodes CASSLAPHMIQGAGTEAFF.

The V and J genes are TRBV12-5 and TRBJ1-1, with 9 bases lining up with TRBD1. Germline CDR1 LGHNT, CDR2 FRNRAP. The CDR3 has 17 amino acids. Trimming took 7 bases from V and 0 from J; bases not matched to a gene: 12. The CDR3 sequence is CASAPDIGQGLNTEAFF. The DNA of the CDR3 is TGTGCTAGTGCCCCGGATATAGGACAGGGGCTGAACACTGAAGCTTTCTTT.

CDR3 sequence reads: CARTGGGKEKLFF. The CDR3 bases are TGTGCCAGAACAGGGGGAGGGAAGGAAAAACTGTTTTTT. The chain carries TRBV6-4 and TRBJ1-4; TRBD1 matches at 8 bases. The V and J ends lost 9 bases and 8 bases, in that order; junction bases with no gene match: 8. Germline CDR1 and CDR2: MRHNA and SNTAGT. There are 13 residues in the CDR3.

The chain carries TRBV6-5 and TRBJ1-2; TRBD1 aligns across 10 bases. Germline-derived CDR1 and CDR2 are MNHEY and SVGAGI. V trimming: 7 bases; J trimming: 1 base; junction bases outside the gene matches: 3. The CDR3 has 14 amino acids. CDR3 nucleotides: TGTGCCAGCATCGACAGGGGGCGTAACTATGGCTACACCTTC. Amino acid sequence: CASIDRGRNYGYTF.

This chain uses TRBV7-9 with TRBJ2-2, with D maybe TRBD2 (5 bases). V dropped 3 bases and J dropped 6 bases, with 14 bases sitting between them. Germline CDR1 is SEHNR and CDR2 is FQNEAQ (reference sequence). The CDR3 consists of 15 residues. Written as DNA, the CDR3 is TGTGCCAGCAGCTTCCCTAACGCGCGGGCCGGGGAGCTGTTTTTT. Its protein product is CASSFPNARAGELFF.

The CDR3 region is CASNKPGTSGFEETQYF. CDR3 nucleotides: TGTGCCAGCAACAAACCCGGGACTAGCGGATTTGAAGAGACCCAGTACTTC. This chain uses TRBV9 with TRBJ2-5; 11 bases align to TRBD2. CDR3 length: 17 residues. V dropped 6 bases and J dropped 3; count of bases not matched to a gene: 13. Germline CDR1 is SGDLS and CDR2 is YYNGEE.

The V gene is TRBV29-1, the J gene TRBJ2-3; the match to TRBD1 covers 7 bases. The germline V gene has CDR1 SQVTM and CDR2 ANQGSEA. With V trimmed by 6 bases and J by 2 bases, 5 bases remained unmatched. This CDR3 has 13 residues. The CDR3 nucleotides read TGCAGCGTCCCGGGACAGTACACAGATACGCAGTATTTT. Amino acid sequence: CSVPGQYTDTQYF.

The chain recombines TRBV7-3 with TRBJ1-3, with D possibly being TRBD1 (5 bases). The CDR3 spans 16 residues. The V and J ends lost 2 bases and 0 bases respectively, with 11 bases between them. CDR1 is SGHTA, CDR2 FQGTGA, per germline. As DNA, the CDR3 is TGTGCCAGCAGCTTATCAGGGTTACTCTCTGGAAACACCATATATTTT. Amino acids: CASSLSGLLSGNTIYF.

For the CDR3, the DNA is TGCGCCAGCAGCCCGAGGGCGGGCAGCACAGATACGCAGTATTTT. Its protein product is CASSPRAGSTDTQYF. V usage is TRBV5-1 and J usage is TRBJ2-3, with a possible D match to TRBD2 (5 bases). V lost 4 bases and J 0 bases, leaving 12 bases between the germline ends. The germline gives CDR1 SGHRS, CDR2 YFSETQ. CDR3 length equals 15 residues.